This T cell receptor beta chain emerged from a study of shared clonotypes between healthy human individuals. Looking at the study overall: A donor's plate count was three for CD4 naive and three for CD4 memory; CD8 naive had two and CD8 memory one. Points from the study as a whole: All-four-donor shared clonotypes had higher generation probabilities than non-shared clonotypes did.

Profiled with immunoSEQ multiplex PCR; TCRdb holds only in-frame clones, not every one. Found here are millions of clones, about 95% of them singletons; the top ten hold 0.85% to 1.2%. This CDR3 region has 15 residues. Germline CDR1 and CDR2: MGHRA and YSYEKL. V was shortened by 2 bases and J by 0 bases, with 7 bases between the two germline ends. In regard to this clone: Its antigen is unidentified.

Terminally differentiated effector memory CD45RA+ cells were excluded by CCR7 positive selection of CD45RO-negative cells. Material: naive CD8+ T cells sorted from blood. The rearrangement uses TRBV4-1 and TRBJ2-2; D is ambiguous. The origin of this receptor is a man younger than 35 in good health. CDR3 sequence (DNA): TGCGCCAGCAGCCAAACACAAACGAACACCGGGGAGCTGTTTTTT. Translation gives CASSQTQTNTGELFF.